This is a list of T cell receptor beta chains from one sample in a study of OX40 agonist ivuxolimab in advanced cancers. Assay: immunoSEQ multiplex PCR; the TCRdb copy retains only in-frame clones and omits some. The sample has tens of thousands of clones, 94% seen once. The sequencing here drew on CD4+ or CD8+ T cells sorted from blood, taken in a trial of the OX40 agonist ivuxolimab. These receptors came from an adult with an advanced solid tumor such as melanoma, head and neck, liver or kidney cancer. The CDR3 runs from the conserved cysteine through the conserved F or W. A D gene is named only where the DNA matches it firmly. Size is stated for part of the rows, as once, few or many counts, or as a class when the clone is expanded.

TRBV12-5	-	TRBD1	TRBJ2-7	CASGLQGAYEQYF	TGTGCTAGTGGTTTACAGGGGGCATACGAGCAGTACTTC
TRBV4-3	-	TRBD2	TRBJ2-7	CASSQDYAGGSSYEQYF	TGCGCCAGCAGCCAAGATTATGCGGGAGGTAGCTCCTACGAGCAGTACTTC
TRBV6-5	-	-	TRBJ2-2	CASSYSVYLATGELFF	TGTGCCAGCAGTTACTCGGTGTATCTAGCGACCGGGGAGCTGTTTTTT
TRBV27	-	-	TRBJ2-1	CASSLSGEQFF	TGTGCCAGCAGTCTTAGCGGAGAGCAGTTCTTC
TRBV13	once	-	TRBJ1-1	CASSFFRGSQGAFF	TGTGCCAGCAGCTTTTTCAGGGGTTCGCAGGGAGCTTTCTTT
TRBV2	-	-	TRBJ2-1	CASSEAPYNEQFF	TGTGCCAGCAGTGAAGCCCCTTACAATGAGCAGTTCTTC
TRBV5-4	-	-	TRBJ2-5	CASSFDQIQETQYF	TGTGCCAGCAGCTTCGACCAGATCCAAGAGACCCAGTACTTC
TRBV5-8	-	TRBD1	TRBJ1-5	CASSLVWTGSNQPQHF	TGTGCCAGCAGCTTGGTTTGGACAGGGAGCAATCAGCCCCAGCATTTT
TRBV7-2	-	TRBD1	TRBJ2-7	CASSPRWDSSYEQYF	TGTGCCAGCAGCCCCCGTTGGGACAGCTCCTACGAGCAGTACTTC
TRBV5-4	-	TRBD2	TRBJ2-7	CASSFGLAEVPREQYF	TGTGCCAGCAGCTTTGGACTAGCGGAGGTCCCTAGGGAGCAGTACTTC
TRBV4-1	once	TRBD2	TRBJ2-7	CASLSAGDEQYF	TGCGCCAGCCTATCGGCGGGAGACGAGCAGTACTTC
TRBV4-1	-	-	TRBJ1-2	CASSQGGFGYTF	TGCGCCAGCAGCCAAGGTGGGTTCGGCTACACCTTC
TRBV2	-	TRBD1	TRBJ1-2	CASSVKGGHGYTF	TGTGCCAGCAGTGTTAAAGGGGGCCATGGCTACACCTTC
TRBV6-5	-	-	TRBJ1-5	CASSYSWQPNQPQHF	TGTGCCAGCAGTTACTCGTGGCAGCCTAATCAGCCCCAGCATTTT
TRBV9	-	-	TRBJ1-2	CASSDSGDGLYGYTF	TGTGCCAGCAGCGATAGTGGGGACGGACTCTATGGCTACACCTTC
TRBV7-6	-	-	TRBJ1-5	CASSLAGGDAPQHF	TGTGCCAGCAGCTTAGCAGGGGGAGATGCGCCCCAGCATTTT
TRBV7-3	-	TRBD2	TRBJ2-1	CASRSTSGMYSEQFF	TGTGCCAGCAGGTCGACTAGCGGAATGTACAGTGAGCAGTTCTTC
TRBV2	-	TRBD1	TRBJ1-6	CATRTGAFSPLHF	TGTGCCACCCGGACAGGGGCGTTCTCACCCCTCCACTTT
TRBV2	-	-	TRBJ2-7	CASSSPTGEQYF	TGTGCCAGCAGTTCTCCGACGGGGGAGCAGTACTTC
TRBV5-1	-	-	TRBJ2-7	CASSPTTGLAGKYEQYF	TGCGCCAGCAGCCCCACAACAGGCCTAGCAGGGAAGTACGAGCAGTACTTC
TRBV2	-	-	TRBJ2-1	CASSDLPAVTGRKYNEQFF	TGTGCCAGCAGTGACCTACCAGCGGTGACAGGTCGAAAATACAATGAGCAGTTCTTC
TRBV14	once	-	TRBJ2-7	CASSLMGRYEQYF	TGTGCCAGCAGCCTAATGGGTAGATACGAGCAGTACTTC
TRBV28	-	-	TRBJ2-7	CASGGPPLEQYF	TGTGCCAGCGGGGGTCCGCCCCTCGAGCAGTACTTC
TRBV19	-	-	TRBJ1-1	CASDDRNTEAFF	TGTGCCAGCGACGACAGGAACACTGAAGCTTTCTTT
TRBV19	once	-	TRBJ1-4	CASSIQVGEKLFF	TGTGCCAGTAGTATCCAGGTTGGTGAAAAACTGTTTTTT
TRBV14	-	-	TRBJ2-2	CASSQARSGAGELFF	TGTGCCAGCAGCCAAGCCCGCTCGGGTGCCGGGGAGCTGTTTTTT
TRBV7-9	-	TRBD2	TRBJ2-3	CASTPPGLADTDTQYF	TGTGCCAGCACCCCCCCGGGACTAGCGGACACAGATACGCAGTATTTT
TRBV6-6	-	TRBD1	TRBJ2-3	CASSYLQGATDTQYF	TGTGCCAGCAGTTACCTGCAGGGGGCCACAGATACGCAGTATTTT
TRBV19	-	-	TRBJ1-2	CASSIYSGYGYTF	TGTGCCAGTAGTATCTATTCGGGCTATGGCTACACCTTC
TRBV27	-	-	TRBJ1-2	CASSPGVLSRGYTF	TGTGCCAGCAGCCCAGGGGTTTTAAGCAGAGGCTACACCTTC
TRBV25-1	-	-	TRBJ1-2	CASSEYGYTF	TGTGCCAGCAGTGAATATGGCTACACCTTC
TRBV4-1	-	TRBD1	TRBJ1-1	CASSQAQGDEAFF	TGCGCCAGCAGCCAAGCTCAGGGGGATGAAGCTTTCTTT
TRBV4-1	-	TRBD2	TRBJ2-7	CASSASGSSYEQYF	TGCGCCAGCAGCGCTAGCGGGAGCTCCTACGAGCAGTACTTC
TRBV15	-	-	TRBJ2-1	CATSPDFSYNEQFF	TGTGCCACCAGCCCCGACTTCTCCTACAATGAGCAGTTCTTC
TRBV2	once	-	TRBJ2-6	CASAPSGANVLTF	TGTGCCAGCGCCCCCTCTGGGGCCAACGTCCTGACTTTC
TRBV5-1	once	-	TRBJ1-2	CASSLGARTDYGYTF	TGCGCCAGCAGCTTGGGCGCTCGGACAGATTATGGCTACACCTTC